This T cell receptor beta chain came from a study of Ad26.COV2.S vaccination and SARS-CoV-2 variants. Study details: In the study, Ad26.COV2.S was injected intramuscularly once, or twice 56 days apart. Study observations and caveats: People who got the vaccine or the placebo had similar non-spike TCR breadth.

The CDR3 is made up of 15 amino acids. Germline lookup yields CDR1 MNHNS and CDR2 SASEGT. V was pared by 3 bases and J by 0 bases, with 2 bases of the junction left unmatched. Concerning this clone itself: Its specificity is unknown.

Clones were read by immunoSEQ multiplex PCR, and TCRdb kept only the in-frame ones, dropping some. The repertoire has around 320,000 clones, approximately 86% of them found once; the top ten carry 1.5% to 2.5%. Treatment: 19 received Ad26.COV2.S at low or high dose, single or two shots; about five received placebo; per-sample allocation not given. Sample collection was performed on day 63 after the first vaccine or placebo injection. The source is a person between 18 and 65 years old who received the Ad26.COV2.S COVID-19 vaccine or a placebo. Specimen: peripheral blood, collected in a trial of Ad26.COV2.S vaccine versus placebo. The gene calls are TRBV6-1 and TRBJ2-3, with 8 nucleotides matching TRBD2. The CDR3 protein is CASSDRGGSTDTQYF. The CDR3 DNA sequence: TGTGCCAGCAGTGACCGGGGGGGTAGCACAGATACGCAGTATTTT.